This TCR beta chain originates from a study of CD4+ T cells in melanoma. Study-wide results and limits: A reported correlation linked neoantigen-specific CD4+ T cells to CD8+, macrophage and B cell function.

Germline CDR1 and CDR2: SGDLS and YYNGEE. The CDR3 has 14 amino acids. Trimming cost V 4 bases and J 6 bases, with 16 bases left between them. A note on this clone: The antigen remains undetermined.

Profiled with immunoSEQ multiplex PCR; TCRdb holds only in-frame clones, not every one. The repertoire consists of over 130,000 clones, with 80% to 95% occurring once and the leading ten covering 1.5% to 1.9%. The sequence was obtained from a human donor with melanoma. The chain links TRBV9 to TRBJ1-2; D possibly corresponds to TRBD1 (5 bases). CDR3 sequence reads: CASSPGGGRDGYTF. CDR3 DNA: TGTGCCAGCAGCCCCGGTGGGGGGAGGGATGGCTACACCTTC.